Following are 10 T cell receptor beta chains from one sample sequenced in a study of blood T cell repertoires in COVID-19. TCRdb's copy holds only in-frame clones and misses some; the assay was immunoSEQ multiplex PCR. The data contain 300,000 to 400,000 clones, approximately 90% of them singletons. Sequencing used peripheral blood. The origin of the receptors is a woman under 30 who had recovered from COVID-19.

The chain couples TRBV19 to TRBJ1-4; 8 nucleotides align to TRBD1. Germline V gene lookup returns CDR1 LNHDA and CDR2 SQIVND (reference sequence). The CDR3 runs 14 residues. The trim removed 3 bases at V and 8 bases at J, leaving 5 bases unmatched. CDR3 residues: CASSIRGRGEKLFF. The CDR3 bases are TGTGCCAGTAGTATCAGGGGGCGCGGGGAAAAACTGTTTTTT.

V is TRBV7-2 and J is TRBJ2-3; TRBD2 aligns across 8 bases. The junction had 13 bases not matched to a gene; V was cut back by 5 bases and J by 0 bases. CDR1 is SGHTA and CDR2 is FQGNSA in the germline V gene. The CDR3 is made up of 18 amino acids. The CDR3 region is CASSRTRRLATSTDTQYF. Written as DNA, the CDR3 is TGTGCCAGCAGCCGTACTCGGAGACTAGCGACTAGCACAGATACGCAGTATTTT.

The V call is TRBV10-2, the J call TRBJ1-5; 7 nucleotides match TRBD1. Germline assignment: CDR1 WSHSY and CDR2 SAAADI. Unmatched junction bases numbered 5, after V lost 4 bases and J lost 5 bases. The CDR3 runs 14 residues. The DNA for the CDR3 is TGCGCCAGCAGTGTGGGACAGTCTTATCAGCCCCAGCATTTT. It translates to CASSVGQSYQPQHF.

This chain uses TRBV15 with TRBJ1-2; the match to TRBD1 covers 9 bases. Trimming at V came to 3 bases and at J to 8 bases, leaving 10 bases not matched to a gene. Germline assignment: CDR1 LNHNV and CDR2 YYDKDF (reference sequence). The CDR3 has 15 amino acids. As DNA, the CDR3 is TGTGCCACCAGCAGTTCACAGGGGGCGGGTGTGGGCTACACCTTC. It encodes CATSSSQGAGVGYTF.

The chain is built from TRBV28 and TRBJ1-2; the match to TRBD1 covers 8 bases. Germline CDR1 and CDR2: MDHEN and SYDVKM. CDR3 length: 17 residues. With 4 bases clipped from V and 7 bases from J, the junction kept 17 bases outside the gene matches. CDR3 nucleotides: TGTGCCAGCAGTTCTAACCCGGGACAGGTGTCTGGGGGTGGCTACACCTTC. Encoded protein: CASSSNPGQVSGGGYTF.

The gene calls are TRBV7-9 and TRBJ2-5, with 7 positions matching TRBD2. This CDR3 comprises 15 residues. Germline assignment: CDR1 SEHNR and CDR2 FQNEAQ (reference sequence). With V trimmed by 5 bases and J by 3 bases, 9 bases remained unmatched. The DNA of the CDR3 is TGTGCCAGCAGCCGGGGGGTCGACAGAGAAGAGACCCAGTACTTC. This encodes CASSRGVDREETQYF.

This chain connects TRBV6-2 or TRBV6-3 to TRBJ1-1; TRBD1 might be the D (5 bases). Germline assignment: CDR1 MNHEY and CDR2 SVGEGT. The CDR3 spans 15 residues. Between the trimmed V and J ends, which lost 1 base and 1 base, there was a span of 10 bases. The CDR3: CASSYWGERNTEAFF. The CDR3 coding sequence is TGTGCCAGCAGTTACTGGGGGGAAAGGAACACTGAAGCTTTCTTT.

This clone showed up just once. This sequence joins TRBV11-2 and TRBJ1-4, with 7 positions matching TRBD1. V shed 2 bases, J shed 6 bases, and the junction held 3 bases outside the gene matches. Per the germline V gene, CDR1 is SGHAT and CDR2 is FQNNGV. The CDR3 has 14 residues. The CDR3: CASSLRGRDEKLFF. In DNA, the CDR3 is TGTGCCAGCAGCTTAAGGGGGCGCGATGAAAAACTGTTTTTT. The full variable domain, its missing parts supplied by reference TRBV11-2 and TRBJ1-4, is EAGVAQSPRYKIIEKRQSVAFWCNPISGHATLYWYQQILGQGPKLLIQFQNNGVVDDSQLPKDRFSAERLKGVDSTLKIQPAKLEDSAVYLCASSLRGRDEKLFFGSGTQLSVL.

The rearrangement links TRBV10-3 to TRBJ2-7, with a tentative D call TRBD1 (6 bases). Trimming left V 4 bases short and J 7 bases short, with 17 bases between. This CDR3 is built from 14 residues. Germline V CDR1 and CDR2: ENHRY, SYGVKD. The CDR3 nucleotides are TGTGCCATCAGTGGCAATAACAGGGTGTGGGAGCAGTACGTC. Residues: CAISGNNRVWEQYV.

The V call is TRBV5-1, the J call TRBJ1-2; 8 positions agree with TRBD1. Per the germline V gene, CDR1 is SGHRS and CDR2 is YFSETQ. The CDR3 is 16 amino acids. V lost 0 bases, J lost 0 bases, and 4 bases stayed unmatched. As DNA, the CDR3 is TGCGCCAGCAGCTTGGGGTGGGACAGGCCTAACTATGGCTACACCTTC. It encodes CASSLGWDRPNYGYTF.